A single sample is the source of the 27 T cell receptor beta chains below, sequenced in a study of T-cell reconstitution after alpha-beta-depleted transplantation in children. A library of TCRbeta sequences, prepared with unique molecular identifiers, was generated. Via MiXCR, TCRdb re-called the PCR reads, giving one row per CDR3 protein. The table lists a few hundred thousand distinct CDR3 sequences, roughly a tenth of them singletons. This specimen consisted of PBMCs from the stem cell graft donor, obtained from the stem cell graft. The receptors were gathered from a human donor who donated a stem cell graft to a child with acute myeloid leukemia.

This clonotype has more than one count but fewer than ten. The chain joins TRBV12-3 or TRBV12-4 to TRBJ2-3; 11 bases are a match to TRBD2. The CDR3 is 14 amino acids. V was clipped by 5 bases and J by 6 bases; unmatched bases: 4. In DNA form, the CDR3 reads TGTGCCAGCAGTACTAGCGGGAGTTCTGATACGCAGTATTTT. Protein: CASSTSGSSDTQYF.

The V and J genes are TRBV28 and TRBJ2-7, with TRBD1 as a possible D gene (5 bases). V lost 4 bases, J lost 3 bases, and 10 bases lay in between. CDR1 and CDR2 from the germline V gene are MDHEN and SYDVKM. The CDR3 contains 13 residues. The CDR3 reads CASSWKGIYEQYF. DNA of the CDR3: TGTGCCAGCAGTTGGAAGGGGATCTACGAGCAGTACTTC.

This sequence joins TRBV11-1 and TRBJ2-6, with a weak D call TRBD2 (5 bases). Trimming removed 1 base at V and 2 bases at J, with 15 bases between. Germline V gene lookup returns CDR1 SGHAT and CDR2 FQDESV (reference sequence). The CDR3 length is 18 residues. The CDR3 is CASSLGHVSGAGANVLTF. CDR3 nucleotide sequence: TGTGCCAGCAGCTTAGGGCATGTCTCCGGGGCTGGGGCCAACGTCCTGACTTTC.

This clonotype was counted ten times or more. This chain links TRBV20-1 with TRBJ2-3; 10 bases map to TRBD2. The CDR3 is made up of 15 amino acids. CDR1 is DFQATT and CDR2 is SNEGSKA in the germline V gene (reference sequence). Trimming took 2 bases from V and 10 from J; bases not matched to a gene: 12. CDR3 in DNA: TGCAGTGCTAGACAGAGCGGGAGGGCCGTGGTTTCGCAGTATTTT. Protein product: CSARQSGRAVVSQYF.

This clonotype has at least ten counts. The V gene is TRBV12-3 or TRBV12-4, the J gene TRBJ2-7; D not resolved. The CDR3 is made up of 13 amino acids. V was clipped by 4 bases and J by 0 bases, with 7 bases between them. The CDR3 DNA reads as TGTGCCAGCAGTTCTGGTTTCTCCTACGAGCAGTACTTC. As protein: CASSSGFSYEQYF.

This clonotype turned up a few times. This chain uses TRBV29-1 with TRBJ2-6; TRBD1 aligns across 8 bases. Trimming took 7 bases from V and 3 from J; bases not matched to a gene: 8. The length of the CDR3 is 15 residues. Germline V CDR1 and CDR2: SQVTM, ANQGSEA. CDR3 nucleotides: TGCAGCGCCGCCCAGGGGGCTATTGGGGCCAACGTCCTGACTTTC. This gives the protein CSAAQGAIGANVLTF. The variable domain in full, completed from reference TRBV29-1 and TRBJ2-6, reads SAVISQKPSRDICQRGTSLTIQCQVDSQVTMMFWYRQQPGQSLTLIATANQGSEATYESGFVIDKFPISRPNLTFSTLTVSNMSPEDSSIYLCSAAQGAIGANVLTFGAGSRLTVL.

This clonotype has a count of ten or more. The rearrangement uses TRBV12-3 or TRBV12-4 and TRBJ1-1; D gene uncertain. Trimming stripped 5 bases from V and 1 base from J, with 14 bases between. The CDR3 length is 15 residues. CDR3 sequence reads: CASSLSAVPNTEAFF. As DNA, the CDR3 is TGTGCCAGCAGTCTCAGTGCGGTACCGAACACTGAAGCTTTCTTT.

J is TRBJ2-3 and V is TRBV5-1; 8 bases line up with TRBD1. The CDR3 runs 16 residues. The ends lost 2 bases at V and 4 bases at J; junction bases unmatched: 9. Germline V gene lookup returns CDR1 SGHRS and CDR2 YFSETQ. The DNA for the CDR3 is TGCGCCAGCAGCTTCGGCGCGACAGGGGCACCAGATACGCAGTATTTT. Protein: CASSFGATGAPDTQYF.

This clonotype was counted at least ten times. The chain employs TRBV18 and TRBJ2-2; D possibly corresponds to TRBD1 (5 bases). The length of the CDR3 is 16 residues. V lost 0 bases and J lost 1, with 9 bases in between. From germline, CDR1 is KGHSH and CDR2 LQKENI. CDR3 nucleotides: TGTGCCAGCTCACCACCGAATAGGGGGAACACCGGGGAGCTGTTTTTT. Amino acids: CASSPPNRGNTGELFF.

This clonotype showed up just a few times. V and J are TRBV12-3 or TRBV12-4 and TRBJ1-6; no definite D call. V lost 2 bases and J 6 bases, leaving 8 bases between the germline ends. The CDR3 runs 14 residues. The CDR3, as DNA: TGTGCCAGCAGTTTACAGGCGGTTAATTCACCCCTCCACTTT. It is translated as CASSLQAVNSPLHF.

This rearrangement joins TRBV5-1 to TRBJ2-5; 7 bases line up with TRBD1. This CDR3 comprises 14 residues. With 4 bases clipped from V and 1 base from J, the junction kept 4 bases outside the gene matches. Per the germline V gene, CDR1 is SGHRS and CDR2 is YFSETQ. The CDR3: CASSAGQVQETQYF. The CDR3 DNA reads TGCGCCAGCAGCGCCGGACAGGTCCAAGAGACCCAGTACTTC.

This chain connects TRBV29-1 to TRBJ1-4, with D perhaps matching TRBD1 (5 bases). Germline CDR1 is SQVTM and CDR2 is ANQGSEA. Deletions cut 2 bases from V and 7 bases from J, with 11 bases between. The CDR3 runs to 13 residues. The DNA for the CDR3 is TGCAGCGTTGAACGGGACGAGGGTGAAAAACTGTTTTTT. Translation: CSVERDEGEKLFF.

The chain carries TRBV5-1 and TRBJ1-2; 7 positions match TRBD1. With V trimmed by 4 bases and J by 6 bases, 6 bases remained unmatched. The CDR3 contains 13 residues. CDR1 and CDR2 (germline): SGHRS, YFSETQ. CDR3 DNA sequence: TGCGCCAGCAGCATAGACAGGGTCCATGGCTACACCTTC. Translation: CASSIDRVHGYTF.

This clonotype was seen repeatedly, ten times or more. The J gene is TRBJ2-1, the V gene TRBV20-1; D possibly corresponds to TRBD2 (6 bases). Trimming pared 7 bases from V and 7 bases from J, leaving 8 bases between. This CDR3 has 10 residues. Germline values: CDR1 DFQATT, CDR2 SNEGSKA (reference sequence). CDR3 sequence: CSVSGNEQFF. CDR3 nucleotide sequence: TGCAGTGTAAGCGGGAATGAGCAGTTCTTC.

J is TRBJ1-1 and V is TRBV5-1; D not resolved. V lost 5 bases and J 5 bases, leaving 16 bases between the germline ends. Germline-derived CDR1 and CDR2 are SGHRS and YFSETQ. The CDR3 is made up of 14 amino acids. The chain's CDR3 is CASRSYPGDTEAFF. The CDR3 nucleotides read TGCGCCAGCAGATCCTACCCCGGGGATACTGAAGCTTTCTTT.

This clonotype was observed many times. The rearrangement links TRBV4-2 to TRBJ2-5; D is possibly TRBD2 (6 bases). V lost 1 base and J lost 2, with 11 bases in between. Germline CDR1 is LGHNA and CDR2 is YNFKEQ. There are 15 residues in the CDR3. The CDR3 DNA reads TGTGCCAGCAGCCAAGGCGCGGAGGGGCAAGAGACCCAGTACTTC. It codes for CASSQGAEGQETQYF.

The chain recombines TRBV5-1 with TRBJ1-1; 9 bases match TRBD1. Germline CDR1 SGHRS, CDR2 YFSETQ. This CDR3 spans 15 amino acids. J lost 0 bases, V lost 4 bases, and 4 bases had no gene match. The DNA for the CDR3 is TGCGCCAGCAGCGCCGGACAGGGGCTGAACACTGAAGCTTTCTTT. It codes for CASSAGQGLNTEAFF. Drawing the rest from reference TRBV5-1 and TRBJ1-1, the complete variable domain is KAGVTQTPRYLIKTRGQQVTLSCSPISGHRSVSWYQQTPGQGLQFLFEYFSETQRNKGNFPGRFSGRQFSNSRSEMNVSTLELGDSALYLCASSAGQGLNTEAFFGQGTRLTVV.

In its sample, this clonotype was seen many times. This sequence joins TRBV9 and TRBJ1-2, with D perhaps TRBD1 (5 bases). V lost 0 bases and J 4 bases, leaving 10 bases between the germline ends. CDR3 length: 14 residues. CDR1 and CDR2 (germline): SGDLS, YYNGEE. Written as DNA, the CDR3 is TGTGCCAGCAGCGTAGCCGACAGCAGCTATGGCTACACCTTC. It yields the protein CASSVADSSYGYTF.

The chain has TRBV20-1 and TRBJ1-3; maybe TRBD1 (6 bases). Germline loops: CDR1 DFQATT, CDR2 SNEGSKA (reference sequence). This CDR3 is built from 19 residues. With 0 bases removed from V and 0 bases from J, the gap between germline ends came to 21 bases. CDR3 protein: CSARDKTGFGLSSGNTIYF. CDR3 in DNA: TGCAGTGCTAGAGACAAGACAGGCTTCGGACTAAGCTCTGGAAACACCATATATTTT.

V usage is TRBV3-1 and J usage is TRBJ2-6, with a weak D call TRBD1 (6 bases). V lost 3 bases to trimming and J lost 2 bases, with 8 bases between them. The germline V gene has CDR1 LGHDT and CDR2 YNNKEL (reference sequence). The CDR3 totals 15 residues. This CDR3 is CASSHTGTGANVLTF. CDR3 DNA: TGTGCCAGCAGCCATACAGGGACTGGGGCCAACGTCCTGACTTTC.

This clonotype was counted between two and nine times. The V call is TRBV9, the J call TRBJ1-1; D not certain. Trimming stripped 7 bases from V and 0 bases from J, with 13 bases between. The CDR3 extends over 14 amino acids. Germline-derived CDR1 and CDR2 are SGDLS and YYNGEE. CDR3 in amino acids: CASQPGGVNTEAFF. In nucleotides, the CDR3 is TGTGCCAGCCAACCAGGCGGGGTGAACACTGAAGCTTTCTTT.

About this clonotype: A much larger clone differs from this one at a single base, so this may be a read error. The CDR3 DNA follows: TGCGGTGCTGTCGGGACTAGCGGGAGAGATACGCAGTATTTT. It codes for CGAVGTSGRDTQYF. The rearrangement links TRBV20-1 to TRBJ2-3, with 14 positions matching TRBD2. The germline V gene has CDR1 DFQATT and CDR2 SNEGSKA (reference sequence). The CDR3 loop spans 14 amino acids.

The chain carries TRBV30 and TRBJ2-3; no clear D. CDR1 is GTSNPN and CDR2 is SVGIG in the germline V gene (reference sequence). V lost 0 bases to trimming and J lost 0 bases, with 10 bases between them. This CDR3 contains 15 residues. CDR3 in amino acids: CAWSVRPLSTDTQYF. The CDR3 DNA reads as TGTGCCTGGAGTGTAAGACCGCTGAGCACAGATACGCAGTATTTT.

As for this clonotype: At one end, the junction sequence differs from germline, possibly due to a read error. This rearrangement joins TRBV7-8 to TRBJ1-2, with D possibly being TRBD1 (6 bases). Germline CDR1 SGHVS, CDR2 FQNEAQ. The CDR3 totals 13 residues. The CDR3 nucleotides read TGTCCCAGCAGCCGCCAGGGGTACTATGGCTACACCTTC. Translating gives CPSSRQGYYGYTF.

The chain combines TRBV12-3 or TRBV12-4 with TRBJ2-1; no reliable D call. This CDR3 spans 16 amino acids. Trimming cost V 3 bases and J 0 bases, with 12 bases left between them. CDR3 sequence (DNA): TGTGCCAGCAGTTTCAAGAAAACCAACTCCTACAATGAGCAGTTCTTC. Encoded protein: CASSFKKTNSYNEQFF.

The rearrangement joins TRBV5-5 to TRBJ2-3, with no clear D. Germline CDR1 and CDR2: SGHKS and YYEKEE (reference sequence). V was pared by 0 bases and J by 2 bases, with 10 bases between. The CDR3 loop spans 15 amino acids. The CDR3 region is CASSLGPNPTDTQYF. Here the CDR3 DNA reads TGTGCCAGCAGCTTGGGGCCCAATCCCACAGATACGCAGTATTTT.

This clonotype came up a few times. The V call is TRBV6-2 or TRBV6-3, the J call TRBJ2-1; 13 bases are a match to TRBD2. The CDR3 covers 15 residues. Germline V gene data show CDR1 as MNHEY and CDR2 as SVGEGT. V gave up 6 bases and J gave up 9 bases; unmatched junction bases: 8. Here the CDR3 reads CASREWTSGSFEQFF. The CDR3 nucleotides are TGTGCCAGCAGGGAATGGACTAGCGGGAGTTTTGAGCAGTTCTTC.